The present T cell receptor beta chain was sequenced within a study of cytomegalovirus exposure and HLA in healthy donors. The study, taken as a whole, reports: The authors later found most CMV-associated TCR beta chains appeared HLA-restricted. When presence/absence was analysed, sequencing depth was taken to be roughly uniform across donors.

13 Jbeta primers and 60 Vbeta primers were used for the PCR. The assay was immunoSEQ multiplex PCR, and TCRdb's table has in-frame clones only and misses some. The data show 60,000 to 85,000 clones, with 75% to 85% seen just once and approximately 3.4% held by the top ten. About this clone: The antigen is unknown.

This clonotype was obtained from a man aged 40-55 years in good health and CMV-seronegative. Sequencing was done on a sample of PBMCs.

The CDR3 region is CASSRTGGDIRGYEQYF. The CDR3, as DNA: TGTGCCAGCAGTAGGACAGGGGGAGACATCAGGGGCTACGAGCAGTACTTC. This rearrangement joins TRBV27 to TRBJ2-7, with TRBD1 identical over 10 bases. This CDR3 spans 17 amino acids. Germline values: CDR1 MNHEY, CDR2 SMNVEV (reference sequence). The V and J ends lost 5 bases and 3 bases, in that order; junction bases with no gene match: 13.